The rows below give T cell receptor beta chains drawn from one sample of a study of cytomegalovirus exposure and HLA in healthy donors. TCRdb keeps only in-frame clones here, not all; method: immunoSEQ multiplex PCR. The sample has about 190,000 clones; approximately 81% are singletons. Sample: PBMCs. The source is a boy aged 2 to 10 in good health and CMV-seronegative. Both conserved end residues are part of each CDR3. D genes are given only for firm matches. The listing skips clone size in some rows; elsewhere it reads once, few, many or a size class.

d_gene	v_gene	j_gene	abundance	CDR3nt	CDR3aa
-	TRBV19	TRBJ1-1	-	TGTGCCAGTAGTATTCGCAGGAACACTGAAGCTTTCTTT	CASSIRRNTEAFF
TRBD2	TRBV6-1	TRBJ2-3	-	TGTGCCAGCACCGGGGGTAGCGGGAGGAGGGATACGCAGTATTTT	CASTGGSGRRDTQYF
-	TRBV18	TRBJ1-1	-	TGTGCCAGCTCACCACAGGGGCTGAACACTGAAGCTTTCTTT	CASSPQGLNTEAFF
-	TRBV11-2	TRBJ2-4	-	TGTGCCAGCAGAGGACAAGACATTCAGTACTTC	CASRGQDIQYF
TRBD1	TRBV29-1	TRBJ2-2	-	TGCAGCGTTACAGGGGGCTCCGGGGAGCTGTTTTTT	CSVTGGSGELFF
TRBD1	TRBV28	TRBJ1-2	-	TGTGCCAGCACCCGGGGGACAGGGGGCGTCTATGGCTACACCTTC	CASTRGTGGVYGYTF
TRBD1	TRBV6-6	TRBJ1-1	-	TGTGCCAGCAACCCCGGGACAGGGGTTACTGAAGCTTTCTTT	CASNPGTGVTEAFF
-	TRBV28	TRBJ2-3	-	TGTGCCAGCAGTTTTGGCATATTCCGGCAAGGGGCAGATACGCAGTATTTT	CASSFGIFRQGADTQYF
-	TRBV5-1	TRBJ1-4	-	TGCGCCAGCAGCCCGCCGGGATATGAAAAACTGTTTTTT	CASSPPGYEKLFF
TRBD2	TRBV7-8	TRBJ2-1	-	TGTGCCAGCAGCTTTGGCGGGAGACGTGAGCAGTTCTTC	CASSFGGRREQFF
-	TRBV19	TRBJ1-1	-	TGTGCCAGTAGTAGGGCCTCAGCGAACACTGAAGCTTTCTTT	CASSRASANTEAFF
-	TRBV7-9	TRBJ2-7	few	TGTGCCAGCACCCCCTGGTCCCCAGGGGCTCTCGACGAGCAGTACTTC	CASTPWSPGALDEQYF
-	TRBV27	TRBJ2-6	-	TGTGCCAGCAGTTTATCGACACTAGGCCAGCCAATGCCCTTGGGGGCCAACGTCCTGACTTTC	CASSLSTLGQPMPLGANVLTF
-	TRBV7-9	TRBJ1-6	-	TGTGCCAGCAGTCATACTGAAAGCTCCTATAATTCACCCCTCCACTTT	CASSHTESSYNSPLHF
TRBD1	TRBV19	TRBJ2-7	-	TGTGCCAGTAGTACGGACAGGGGGAACTACGAGCAGTACTTC	CASSTDRGNYEQYF
-	TRBV5-1	TRBJ2-7	-	TGCGCCAGCAGCTTGGAGGGTTTGGACTCCCACTTC	CASSLEGLDSHF
TRBD1	TRBV5-1	TRBJ2-2	-	TGCGCCAGCAGCTTGGACAGGGGCAGGACCGGGGAGCTGTTTTTT	CASSLDRGRTGELFF
-	TRBV15	TRBJ2-7	-	TGTGCCACCAGCAGAGACCGGTCGTCCCTCTACGAGCAGTACTTC	CATSRDRSSLYEQYF
-	TRBV7-8	TRBJ2-1	-	TGTGCCAGCAGCTTAGCGAATGGGCGGGGCTACAATGAGCAGTTCTTC	CASSLANGRGYNEQFF
-	TRBV7-5	TRBJ2-1	-	TGTGTCAGAAGCTTAGCCTGGGACAGGGGGCACAATGAGCAGTTCTTC	CVRSLAWDRGHNEQFF
-	TRBV10-3	TRBJ2-1	-	TGTGCCATCAGTGAGTCCCCAGGGGCCGGTGAGAATGAGCAGTTCTTC	CAISESPGAGENEQFF
TRBD2	TRBV7-9	TRBJ2-1	-	TGTGCCAGCAGCTTGACTAGCGGGGGCTCGGCTGAGCAGTTCTTC	CASSLTSGGSAEQFF
TRBD2	TRBV29-1	TRBJ2-3	-	TGCAGCGTCGCCGGGACTAGCGGAGAAGCGCAGTATTTT	CSVAGTSGEAQYF
TRBD1	TRBV28	TRBJ2-3	-	TGTGCCAGCAGACGTCGGACAGGCGGTCGGGATACGCAGTATTTT	CASRRRTGGRDTQYF
TRBD2	TRBV6-1	TRBJ2-1	-	TGTGCCAGCACCGAGAGAGCGGGGGGGCCATTTAAGCAGTTCTTC	CASTERAGGPFKQFF
-	TRBV30	TRBJ1-5	-	TGTGCCTGGAGTGTCGGTGCTAGGGGGAATCAGCCCCAGCATTTT	CAWSVGARGNQPQHF
-	TRBV25-1	TRBJ1-1	-	TGTGCCAGCAGGCAATCCACACTGAACACTGAAGCTTTCTTT	CASRQSTLNTEAFF
TRBD1	TRBV7-2	TRBJ1-1	-	TGTGCCAGCAGCTCGCGATTCAGGGGGCCCCCTGACTTT	CASSSRFRGPPDF
-	TRBV28	TRBJ2-1	-	TGTGCCAGCAGTTTCACAGGGTCCTACAATGAGCAGTTCTTC	CASSFTGSYNEQFF
TRBD1	TRBV28	TRBJ1-5	once	TGTGCCAGCAGTTTGGCAGGGGGCGGTCAGCCCCAGCATTTT	CASSLAGGGQPQHF
TRBD1	TRBV2	TRBJ1-2	-	TGTGCCGGGGGGGGACAGGGGGATTCTGGCTACACCTTC	CAGGGQGDSGYTF
-	TRBV10-3	TRBJ2-1	-	TGTGCCATCAGTGGAGTAGGTGGGAGTGGTGAGCAGTTCTTC	CAISGVGGSGEQFF
-	TRBV5-6	TRBJ2-7	-	TGTGCCAGCAGCTTGTGGGCAGGTGGGACTCTGTCCTACGAGCAGTACTTC	CASSLWAGGTLSYEQYF
-	TRBV28	TRBJ1-2	-	TGTGCCAGCAGCCCCGTTGGCGGGCAGAATAACTATGGCTACACCTTC	CASSPVGGQNNYGYTF
-	TRBV6-1	TRBJ2-2	-	TGTGCCAGCAGTGAATGGGACACACTTGGGGAGCTGTTTTTT	CASSEWDTLGELFF
TRBD1	TRBV7-9	TRBJ1-1	-	TGTGCCAGCAGCTTAGCGGACAGGGGGATCTTAATGAACACTGAAGCTTTCTTT	CASSLADRGILMNTEAFF
TRBD1	TRBV7-8	TRBJ2-5	-	TGTGCCAGCAGCTTAGTTGGGACAGGGGCTAAGGAGACCCAGTACTTC	CASSLVGTGAKETQYF
-	TRBV6-5	TRBJ1-4	-	TGTGCCAGCAGAAGAGGTGAAAAACTGTTTTTT	CASRRGEKLFF
TRBD1	TRBV30	TRBJ1-1	-	TGTGCCTGGGACGGACAGGGGTGGAACACTGAAGCTTTCTTT	CAWDGQGWNTEAFF
TRBD1	TRBV6-5	TRBJ2-1	-	TGTGCCAGCAGTTACACGACAGGGATTGAGCAGTTCTTC	CASSYTTGIEQFF
TRBD1	TRBV5-4	TRBJ1-2	-	TGTGCCAGCGGATCAGGGGGGTATGGCTACACCTTC	CASGSGGYGYTF
TRBD1	TRBV15	TRBJ2-5	-	TGTGCCACCAGCTCCGGGACAGGGGGGCAAGAGACCCAGTACTTC	CATSSGTGGQETQYF
TRBD2	TRBV7-9	TRBJ2-1	-	TGTGCCACCAGCCTCGCTGGCCTTGGGAGGGCCAGATACAATGAGCAGTTCTTC	CATSLAGLGRARYNEQFF
TRBD2	TRBV5-6	TRBJ2-4	-	TGTGCCAGCAGCACGACTGGGGAGGGAGTAGCCAAAAACATTCAGTACTTC	CASSTTGEGVAKNIQYF
-	TRBV11-3	TRBJ2-1	-	TGTGCCAGCAGCTTAGATCGGGGTACCTGGCATGAGCAGTTCTTC	CASSLDRGTWHEQFF
TRBD1	TRBV10-3	TRBJ1-4	-	TGTGCCATCAGTCCGGACAGGGATGAAAAACTGTTTTTT	CAISPDRDEKLFF
-	TRBV28	TRBJ1-6	-	TGTGCCAGCACCCCGGGTTCCTATAATTCACCCCTCCACTTT	CASTPGSYNSPLHF
TRBD1	TRBV19	TRBJ2-1	-	TGTGCCAGTAGTAACGGACAGGGGATAGTCTACAATGAGCAGTTCTTC	CASSNGQGIVYNEQFF
TRBD1	TRBV19	TRBJ1-2	-	TGTGCCAGTAGTACCGACAGGGCCTATGGCTACACCTTC	CASSTDRAYGYTF
-	TRBV29-1	TRBJ1-2	once	TGCAGCGCGGGACAAGATGGCTACACCTTC	CSAGQDGYTF
-	TRBV29-1	TRBJ2-7	once	TGCAGCGTTCATGGCGGCCAGACCTACGAGCAGTACTTC	CSVHGGQTYEQYF
TRBD2	TRBV28	TRBJ2-7	-	TGTGCCAGCGGGCGGGGGAGTCCTCGCGAGCAGTACTTC	CASGRGSPREQYF
-	TRBV19	TRBJ2-7	-	TGTGCCAGTAGTATAGGTCCACTGAACTCCTACGAGCAGTACTTC	CASSIGPLNSYEQYF
-	TRBV30	TRBJ1-6	-	TGTGCCTGGAGTGTAGGGCAGGGCCAACGAAGCTGGGTTTCACCCCTCCACTTT	CAWSVGQGQRSWVSPLHF